These 17 T cell receptor beta chains were sequenced from one sample in a study of control samples from healthy donors and cancer patients. Libraries were prepared by immunoSEQ multiplex PCR; TCRdb keeps only in-frame clonotypes and omits some of them. Of 60,000 to 75,000 clones listed, 65% to 85% are singletons. Specimen: blood. The receptors stem from a man in his sixties in good health.

CDR3: CASRRTQNNGYTF. The CDR3 DNA sequence: TGTGCCAGCAGACGCACGCAGAACAATGGCTACACCTTC. The chain recombines TRBV12-3 or TRBV12-4 with TRBJ1-2, with D uncertain. The length of the CDR3 is 13 residues. V was shortened by 6 bases and J by 6 bases, with 14 bases between the two germline ends.

The chain combines TRBV4-3 with TRBJ2-1; TRBD1 might be the D (5 bases). The CDR3 consists of 14 residues. Germline V gene data show CDR1 as LGHNA and CDR2 as YSLEER. Trimming removed 1 base at V and 4 bases at J, with 8 bases between. The CDR3 bases are TGCGCCAGCAGCCAAGGACAGAGTTACAATGAGCAGTTCTTC. Amino acids: CASSQGQSYNEQFF.

This chain joins TRBV11-2 and TRBJ2-2; TRBD2 matches at 11 bases. Germline loops: CDR1 SGHAT, CDR2 FQNNGV. This CDR3 region has 17 residues. With V trimmed by 7 bases and J by 4 bases, 11 bases remained unmatched. This chain's CDR3 is CASKPSGRPTFTGELFF. The DNA of the CDR3 is TGTGCCAGCAAACCTAGCGGGAGGCCCACGTTCACCGGGGAGCTGTTTTTT.

This clone was recorded only once. The chain is built from TRBV5-5 and TRBJ2-1; the match to TRBD2 covers 8 bases. V trimming: 4 bases; J trimming: 9 bases; junction bases outside the gene matches: 15. This CDR3 has 16 residues. CDR1 and CDR2 from the germline V gene are SGHKS and YYEKEE (reference sequence). Here the CDR3 reads CASSPLAGHGKPEQFF. The CDR3 DNA is TGTGCCAGCAGCCCGCTAGCGGGCCACGGTAAGCCTGAGCAGTTCTTC. Supplemented by reference TRBV5-5 and TRBJ2-1, the full variable domain reads DAGVTQSPTHLIKTRGQQVTLRCSPISGHKSVSWYQQVLGQGPQFIFQYYEKEERGRGNFPDRFSARQFPNYSSELNVNALLLGDSALYLCASSPLAGHGKPEQFFGPGTRLTVL.

The chain carries TRBV28 and TRBJ2-3; D possibly matches TRBD1 or TRBD2 (5 bases each). Trimming took off 10 bases at V and 0 bases at J, with 11 bases between the two ends. The CDR3 totals 13 residues. Per the germline V gene, CDR1 is MDHEN and CDR2 is SYDVKM. The CDR3 protein is CATRDRSTDTQYF. CDR3 bases: TGTGCCACCCGGGACCGTAGCACAGATACGCAGTATTTT. Based on the CDR3 plus reference TRBV28 and TRBJ2-3, the full variable domain is DVKVTQSSRYLVKRTGEKVFLECVQDMDHENMFWYRQDPGLGLRLIYFSYDVKMKEKGDIPEGYSVSREKKERFSLILESASTNQTSMYLCATRDRSTDTQYFGPGTRLTVL.

Written as DNA, the CDR3 is TGTGCCAGCAGCCAGGGGAGGCGGGAGGGTCGGGAGACCCAGTACTTC. Translating gives CASSQGRREGRETQYF. The rearrangement uses TRBV7-6 and TRBJ2-5, with 9 bases that match TRBD2. Germline V CDR1 and CDR2: SGHVS, FNYEAQ. Trimming cost V 5 bases and J 5 bases; bases outside gene matches: 12. The CDR3 has 16 residues.

This rearrangement joins TRBV12-5 to TRBJ2-3, with D hard to call. This CDR3 is 14 amino acids long. CDR1 and CDR2 from the germline V gene are LGHNT and FRNRAP. The germline V and J ends were trimmed by 3 bases and 2 bases, with 9 bases remaining between them. CDR3 DNA sequence: TGTGCTAGTGGTTTCGAATCACCCACAGATACGCAGTATTTT. This codes for CASGFESPTDTQYF.

This chain connects TRBV5-1 to TRBJ1-1; D gene ambiguous. CDR1 SGHRS and CDR2 YFSETQ come from the germline V gene. The CDR3 runs to 15 residues. V shed 3 bases and J shed 2 bases, with 14 bases lying between them. CDR3: CASSSDTGGNTEAFF. The CDR3 DNA is TGCGCCAGCAGCTCTGACACGGGAGGCAACACTGAAGCTTTCTTT.

The genes are TRBV20-1 and TRBJ2-7; tentative D call: TRBD1 (5 bases). The V and J ends lost 3 bases and 3 bases respectively, with 12 bases between them. Germline-derived CDR1 and CDR2 are DFQATT and SNEGSKA (reference sequence). There are 13 residues in the CDR3. CDR3 bases: TGCAGTGCTAGTGGCCCTCAGGGCTACGAGCAGTACTTC. Translation: CSASGPQGYEQYF.

Here the CDR3 DNA reads TGTGCCAGCAGCCAAGGCGGGACACGGGACAATCAGCCCCAGCATTTT. Amino acids: CASSQGGTRDNQPQHF. The rearrangement uses TRBV3-1 (or the pseudogene TRBV3-2) and TRBJ1-5, with D possibly TRBD1 on 6 matching bases. Germline-derived CDR1 and CDR2 are LGHDT and YNNKEL (reference sequence). This CDR3 contains 16 residues. V lost 1 base, J lost 3 bases, and 13 bases lay in between.

This rearrangement joins TRBV28 to TRBJ1-5; 9 positions match TRBD1. The V gene end was trimmed by 5 bases and the J gene end by 0 bases; junction bases not matched to a gene: 5. This CDR3 contains 16 residues. Germline V gene lookup returns CDR1 MDHEN and CDR2 SYDVKM. This chain's CDR3 is CASSPSGQGSNQPQHF. CDR3 nucleotides: TGTGCCAGCAGTCCTTCGGGACAGGGTAGCAATCAGCCCCAGCATTTT.

The chain carries TRBV6-6 and TRBJ1-1; 7 bases match TRBD1. CDR3 size: 16 residues. Per germline, CDR1 MNHNY and CDR2 SVGAGI (reference sequence). The trim removed 6 bases at V and 2 bases at J, leaving 12 bases unmatched. The CDR3 protein is CASSRGGRGGNTEAFF. CDR3 bases: TGTGCCAGCAGCCGCGGTGGCAGGGGGGGAAACACTGAAGCTTTCTTT.

This chain uses TRBV25-1 with TRBJ1-1; no definite D call. CDR3 size: 12 residues. Trimming took off 6 bases at V and 6 bases at J, with 11 bases between the two ends. Germline CDR1 and CDR2: MGHDK and SYGVNS. The CDR3 DNA sequence: TGTGCCAGCAGGGGCGGTAGCGCTGAAGCTTTCTTT. Translation: CASRGGSAEAFF.

The J gene is TRBJ2-5, the V gene TRBV12-3 or TRBV12-4, with 7 bases lining up with TRBD1. This CDR3 contains 13 residues. V lost 1 base and J lost 7; bases outside the gene matches: 3. In DNA form, the CDR3 reads TGTGCCAGCAGTTTAGGACAGGGTGGGACCCAGTACTTC. Amino acids: CASSLGQGGTQYF.

The chain joins TRBV4-1 to TRBJ2-7; 9 positions agree with TRBD1. The CDR3 has 16 residues. V was pared by 0 bases and J by 4 bases, with 7 bases of the junction left unmatched. The germline V gene encodes CDR1 MGHRA and CDR2 YSYEKL. The CDR3 region is CASSQESGTGNYEQYF. CDR3 nucleotide sequence: TGCGCCAGCAGCCAAGAATCCGGGACAGGGAATTACGAGCAGTACTTC.

The chain links TRBV5-4 to TRBJ1-2; D remains unclear. CDR3 length: 14 residues. Deletions cut 2 bases from V and 0 bases from J, with 8 bases between. Germline V gives CDR1 SGHNT, CDR2 YYREEE (reference sequence). CDR3 in DNA: TGTGCCAGCAGCTTACCAGGATCTAACTATGGCTACACCTTC. This sequence encodes CASSLPGSNYGYTF.

This chain connects TRBV6-6 to TRBJ2-7, with 13 nucleotides matching TRBD2. The J segment lost 7 bases and the V segment lost 2 bases, leaving 2 bases of the junction unmatched. The V gene's germline CDR1 is MNHNY and CDR2 SVGAGI (reference sequence). The CDR3 consists of 14 residues. This CDR3 is CASSYGLAGEEQYF. As DNA, the CDR3 is TGTGCCAGCAGTTACGGACTAGCGGGAGAAGAGCAGTACTTC.